This paragraph reports one T cell receptor beta chain. Measured with immunoSEQ multiplex PCR; TCRdb has only the in-frame clones, and not every one. The data show 100,000 to 150,000 clones, about 79% seen once. Germline CDR1 reads LGHNA; CDR2 reads YSLEER. V lost 0 bases to trimming and J lost 0 bases, with 11 bases between them. The CDR3 extends over 17 amino acids. The source of the sample is a study of T cell responses to AZD1222 COVID-19 vaccine. Pooling was applied to second doses at about 4 or about 12 weeks. This receptor was taken from an adult who received the AZD1222 COVID-19 vaccine. The chain joins TRBV4-3 to TRBJ2-2; D gene ambiguous. The sample here was peripheral blood, taken 28 days after the second AZD1222 dose. In DNA form, the CDR3 reads TGCGCCAGCAGCCAAGAAAAGGGCCTCGCGAACACCGGGGAGCTGTTTTTT. This gives the protein CASSQEKGLANTGELFF.